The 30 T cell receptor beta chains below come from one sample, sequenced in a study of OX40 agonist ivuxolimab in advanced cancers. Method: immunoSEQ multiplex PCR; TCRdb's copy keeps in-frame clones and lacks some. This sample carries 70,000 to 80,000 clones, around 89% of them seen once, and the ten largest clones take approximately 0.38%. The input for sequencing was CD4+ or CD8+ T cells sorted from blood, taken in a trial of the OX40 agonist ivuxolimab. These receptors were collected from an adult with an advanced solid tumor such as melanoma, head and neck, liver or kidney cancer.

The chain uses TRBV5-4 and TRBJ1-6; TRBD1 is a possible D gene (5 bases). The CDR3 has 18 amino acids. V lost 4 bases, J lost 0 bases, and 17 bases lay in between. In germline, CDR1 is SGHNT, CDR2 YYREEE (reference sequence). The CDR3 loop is CASSPGGTGLSYNSPLHF. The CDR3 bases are TGTGCCAGCAGCCCGGGGGGAACAGGCCTCTCCTATAATTCACCCCTCCACTTT.

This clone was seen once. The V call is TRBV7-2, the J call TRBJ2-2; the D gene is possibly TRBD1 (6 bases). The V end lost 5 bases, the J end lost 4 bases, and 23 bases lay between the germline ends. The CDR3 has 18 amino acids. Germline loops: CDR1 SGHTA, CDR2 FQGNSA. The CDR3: CASSRFHTGQAGTGELFF. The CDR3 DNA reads TGTGCCAGCAGCCGTTTCCACACAGGGCAGGCGGGCACCGGGGAGCTGTTTTTT. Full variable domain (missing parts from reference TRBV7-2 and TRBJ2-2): GAGVSQSPSNKVTEKGKDVELRCDPISGHTALYWYRQSLGQGLEFLIYFQGNSAPDKSGLPSDRFSAERTGGSVSTLTIQRTQQEDSAVYLCASSRFHTGQAGTGELFFGEGSRLTVL.

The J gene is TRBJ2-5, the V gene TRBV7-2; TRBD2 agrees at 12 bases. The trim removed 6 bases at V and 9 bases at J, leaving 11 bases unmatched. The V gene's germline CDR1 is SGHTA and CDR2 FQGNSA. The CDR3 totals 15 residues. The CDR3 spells CASSRTSGDSGAQYF. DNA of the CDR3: TGTGCCAGCAGTCGGACTAGCGGGGACTCGGGGGCCCAGTACTTC.

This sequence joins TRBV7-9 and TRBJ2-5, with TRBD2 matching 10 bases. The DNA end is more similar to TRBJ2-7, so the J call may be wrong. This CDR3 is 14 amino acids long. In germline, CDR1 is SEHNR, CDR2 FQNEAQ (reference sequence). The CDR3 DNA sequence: TGTGCCAGCAGCCCCGGGACTAGCGAGTACGAGCAGTACTTC. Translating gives CASSPGTSEYEQYF.

The chain's CDR3 is CASSPGQEGRETQYF. The CDR3, as DNA: TGTGCCAGCTCACCTGGACAGGAAGGGCGGGAGACCCAGTACTTC. The chain is built from TRBV18 and TRBJ2-5, with 7 bases lining up with TRBD1. CDR1 is KGHSH, CDR2 LQKENI, per germline. The CDR3 is 15 residues long. Trimming cost V 3 bases and J 5 bases; bases outside gene matches: 9. Using reference TRBV18 and TRBJ2-5 for the parts outside the CDR3, the full variable domain is NAGVMQNPRHLVRRRGQEARLRCSPMKGHSHVYWYRQLPEEGLKFMVYLQKENIIDESGMPKERFSAEFPKEGPSILRIQQVVRGDSAAYFCASSPGQEGRETQYFGPGTRLLVL.

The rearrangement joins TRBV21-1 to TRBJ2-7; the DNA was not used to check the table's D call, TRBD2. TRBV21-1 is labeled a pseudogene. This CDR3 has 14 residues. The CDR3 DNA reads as TGTGCCAGCAGCAAAGGTACTGACTCCTACGAGCAGTACTTC. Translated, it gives CASSKGTDSYEQYF.

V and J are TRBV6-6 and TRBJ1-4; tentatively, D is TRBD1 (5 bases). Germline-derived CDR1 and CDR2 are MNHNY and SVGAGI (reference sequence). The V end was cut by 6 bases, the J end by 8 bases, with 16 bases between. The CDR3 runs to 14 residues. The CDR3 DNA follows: TGTGCCAGCAGGGATCCGGGACTTGAGGAAAAACTGTTTTTT. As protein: CASRDPGLEEKLFF.

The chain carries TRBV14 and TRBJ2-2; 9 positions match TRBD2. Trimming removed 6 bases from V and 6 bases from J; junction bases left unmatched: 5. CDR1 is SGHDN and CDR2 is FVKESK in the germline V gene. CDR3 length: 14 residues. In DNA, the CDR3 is TGTGCCAGCAGGGAGAGCGGGAGGCCCGGGGAGCTGTTTTTT. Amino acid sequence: CASRESGRPGELFF.

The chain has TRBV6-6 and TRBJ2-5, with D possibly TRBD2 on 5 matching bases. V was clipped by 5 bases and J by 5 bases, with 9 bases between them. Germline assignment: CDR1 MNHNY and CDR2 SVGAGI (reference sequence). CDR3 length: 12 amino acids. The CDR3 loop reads CASSTRTETQYF. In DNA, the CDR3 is TGTGCCAGCAGTACTAGAACGGAGACCCAGTACTTC.

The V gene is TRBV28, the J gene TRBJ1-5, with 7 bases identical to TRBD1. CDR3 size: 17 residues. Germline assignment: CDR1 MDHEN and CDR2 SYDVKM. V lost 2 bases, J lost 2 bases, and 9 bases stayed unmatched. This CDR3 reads CASSLLQYRGGNQPQHF. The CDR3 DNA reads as TGTGCCAGCAGTTTACTTCAATACAGGGGAGGCAATCAGCCCCAGCATTTT.

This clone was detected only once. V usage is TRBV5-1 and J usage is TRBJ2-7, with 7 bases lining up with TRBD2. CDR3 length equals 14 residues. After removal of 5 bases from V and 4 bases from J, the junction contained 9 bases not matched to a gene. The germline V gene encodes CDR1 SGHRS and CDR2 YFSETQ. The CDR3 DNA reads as TGCGCCAGCAGAAGGACTAGTACTGCATACGAGCAGTACTTC. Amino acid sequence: CASRRTSTAYEQYF.

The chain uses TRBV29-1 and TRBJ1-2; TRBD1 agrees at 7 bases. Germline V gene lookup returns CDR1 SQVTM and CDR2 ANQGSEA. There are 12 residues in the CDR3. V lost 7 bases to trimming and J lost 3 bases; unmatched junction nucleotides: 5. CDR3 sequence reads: CSAATGDYGYTF. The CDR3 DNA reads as TGCAGCGCCGCAACAGGGGACTATGGCTACACCTTC.

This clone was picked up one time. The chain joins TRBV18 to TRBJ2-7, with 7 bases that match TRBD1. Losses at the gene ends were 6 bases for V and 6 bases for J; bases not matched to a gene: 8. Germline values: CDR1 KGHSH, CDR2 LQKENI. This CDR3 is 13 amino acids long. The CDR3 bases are TGTGCCAGCTCCCCGGACAGGTCTAGCGAGCAGTACTTC. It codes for CASSPDRSSEQYF. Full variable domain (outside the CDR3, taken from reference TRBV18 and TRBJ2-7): NAGVMQNPRHLVRRRGQEARLRCSPMKGHSHVYWYRQLPEEGLKFMVYLQKENIIDESGMPKERFSAEFPKEGPSILRIQQVVRGDSAAYFCASSPDRSSEQYFGPGTRLTVT.

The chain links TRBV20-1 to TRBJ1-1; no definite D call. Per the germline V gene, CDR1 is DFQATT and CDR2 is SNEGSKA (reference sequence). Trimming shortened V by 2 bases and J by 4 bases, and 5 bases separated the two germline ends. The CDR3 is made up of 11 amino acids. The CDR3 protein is CSARPGTEAFF. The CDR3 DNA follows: TGCAGTGCTAGACCCGGCACTGAAGCTTTCTTT.

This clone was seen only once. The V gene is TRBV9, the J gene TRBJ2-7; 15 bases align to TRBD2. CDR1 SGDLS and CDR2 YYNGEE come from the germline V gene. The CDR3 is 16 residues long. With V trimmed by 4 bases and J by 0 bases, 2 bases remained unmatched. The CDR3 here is CASSPGLAGGSYEQYF. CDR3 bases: TGTGCCAGCAGCCCGGGACTAGCGGGAGGCTCCTACGAGCAGTACTTC.

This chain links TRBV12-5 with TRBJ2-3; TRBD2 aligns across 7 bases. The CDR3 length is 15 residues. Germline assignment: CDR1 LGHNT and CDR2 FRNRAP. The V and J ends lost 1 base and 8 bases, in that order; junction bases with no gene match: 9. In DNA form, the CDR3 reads TGTGCTAGTGGTTTGGCGGGTTCTAGCGGTTCTACGCAGTATTTT. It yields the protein CASGLAGSSGSTQYF.

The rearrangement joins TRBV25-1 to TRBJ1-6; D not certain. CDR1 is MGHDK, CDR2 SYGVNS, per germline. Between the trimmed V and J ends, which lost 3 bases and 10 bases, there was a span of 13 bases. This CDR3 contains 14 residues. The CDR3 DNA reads TGTGCCAGCAGTGATGTCCGGGTTCGGTCACCCCTCCACTTT. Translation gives CASSDVRVRSPLHF.

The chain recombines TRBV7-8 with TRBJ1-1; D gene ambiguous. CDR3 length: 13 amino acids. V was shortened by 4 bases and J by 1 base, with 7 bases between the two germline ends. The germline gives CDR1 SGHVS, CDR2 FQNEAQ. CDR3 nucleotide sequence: TGTGCCAGCAGCTCTCGACAGAACACTGAAGCTTTCTTT. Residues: CASSSRQNTEAFF.

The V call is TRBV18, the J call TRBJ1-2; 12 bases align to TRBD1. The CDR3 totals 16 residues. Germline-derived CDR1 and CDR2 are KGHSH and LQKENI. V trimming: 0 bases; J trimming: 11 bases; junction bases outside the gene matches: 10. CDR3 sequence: CASSPPASGTGGRYTF. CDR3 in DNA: TGTGCCAGCTCACCACCGGCATCCGGGACAGGGGGCCGATACACCTTC.

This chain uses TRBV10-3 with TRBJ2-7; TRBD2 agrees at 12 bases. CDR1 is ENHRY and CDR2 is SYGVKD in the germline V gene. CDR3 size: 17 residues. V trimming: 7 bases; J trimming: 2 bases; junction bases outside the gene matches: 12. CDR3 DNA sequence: TGTGCCATCATGAGTGAACTAGCGGGAGGCCGCGCCTACGAGCAGTACTTC. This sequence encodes CAIMSELAGGRAYEQYF.

CDR3 sequence: CASSLEETQYF. The DNA of the CDR3 is TGTGCCAGCAGTTTAGAAGAGACCCAGTACTTC. The rearrangement joins TRBV28 to TRBJ2-5; D not resolved. Between the trimmed V and J ends, which lost 2 bases and 3 bases, there was a span of 1 base. Per germline, CDR1 MDHEN and CDR2 SYDVKM. The CDR3 consists of 11 residues.

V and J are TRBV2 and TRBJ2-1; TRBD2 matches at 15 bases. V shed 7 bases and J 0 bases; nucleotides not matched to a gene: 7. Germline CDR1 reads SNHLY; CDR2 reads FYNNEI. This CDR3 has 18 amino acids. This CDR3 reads CASKPGLAGGGSYNEQFF. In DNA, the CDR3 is TGTGCCAGCAAACCGGGACTAGCGGGGGGAGGCTCCTACAATGAGCAGTTCTTC.

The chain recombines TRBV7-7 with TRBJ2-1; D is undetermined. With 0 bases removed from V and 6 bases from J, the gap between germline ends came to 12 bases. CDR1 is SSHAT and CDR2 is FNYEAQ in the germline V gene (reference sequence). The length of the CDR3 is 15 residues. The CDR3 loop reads CASSLANSQINEQFF. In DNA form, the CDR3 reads TGTGCCAGCAGCTTAGCGAATTCCCAGATCAATGAGCAGTTCTTC.

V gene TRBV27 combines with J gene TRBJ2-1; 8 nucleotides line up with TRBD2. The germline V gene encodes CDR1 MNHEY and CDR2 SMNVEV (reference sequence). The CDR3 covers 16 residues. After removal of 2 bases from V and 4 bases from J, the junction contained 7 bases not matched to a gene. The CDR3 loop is CASSLRTSGAYNEQFF. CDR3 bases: TGTGCCAGCAGTTTACGCACTAGCGGAGCTTACAATGAGCAGTTCTTC.

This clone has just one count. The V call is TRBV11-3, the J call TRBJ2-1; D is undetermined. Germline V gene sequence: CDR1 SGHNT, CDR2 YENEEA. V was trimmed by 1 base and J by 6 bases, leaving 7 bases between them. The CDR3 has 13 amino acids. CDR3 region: CASSLAAVNEQFF. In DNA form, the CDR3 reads TGTGCCAGCAGCTTAGCGGCGGTCAATGAGCAGTTCTTC. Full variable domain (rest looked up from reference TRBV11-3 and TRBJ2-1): EAGVVQSPRYKIIEKKQPVAFWCNPISGHNTLYWYLQNLGQGPELLIRYENEEAVDDSQLPKDRFSAERLKGVDSTLKIQPAELGDSAVYLCASSLAAVNEQFFGPGTRLTVL.

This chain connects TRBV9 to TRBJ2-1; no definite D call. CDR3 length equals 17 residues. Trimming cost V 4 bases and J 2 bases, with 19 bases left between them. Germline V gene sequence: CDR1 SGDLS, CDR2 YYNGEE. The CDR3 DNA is TGTGCCAGCAGCCCCAGTGTGGGCACCAGAACCTACAATGAGCAGTTCTTC. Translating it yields CASSPSVGTRTYNEQFF.

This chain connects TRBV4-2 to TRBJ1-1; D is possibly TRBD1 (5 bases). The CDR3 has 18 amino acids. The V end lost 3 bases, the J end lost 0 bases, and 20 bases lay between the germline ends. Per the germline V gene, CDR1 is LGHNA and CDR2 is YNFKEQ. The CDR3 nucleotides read TGTGCCAGCAGCCAGCCCCTTGGACACTCAGAATTGAACACTGAAGCTTTCTTT. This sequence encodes CASSQPLGHSELNTEAFF.

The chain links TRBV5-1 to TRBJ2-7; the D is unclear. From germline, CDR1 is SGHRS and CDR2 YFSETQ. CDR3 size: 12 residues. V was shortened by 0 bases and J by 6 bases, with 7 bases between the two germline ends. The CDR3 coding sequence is TGCGCCAGCAGCTTGGGGTTGGGCGAGCAGTACTTC. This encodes CASSLGLGEQYF.

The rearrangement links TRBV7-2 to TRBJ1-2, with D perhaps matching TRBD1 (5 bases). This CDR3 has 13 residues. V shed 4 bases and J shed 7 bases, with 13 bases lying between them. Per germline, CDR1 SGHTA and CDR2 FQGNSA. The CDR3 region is CASSSRSRVGYTF. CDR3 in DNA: TGTGCCAGCAGCTCAAGATCCAGGGTTGGCTACACCTTC.

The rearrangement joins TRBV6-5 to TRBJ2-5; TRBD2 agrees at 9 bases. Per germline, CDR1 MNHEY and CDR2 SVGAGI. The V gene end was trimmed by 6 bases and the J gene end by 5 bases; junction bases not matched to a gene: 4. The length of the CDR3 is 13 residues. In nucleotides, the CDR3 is TGTGCCAGCAGCCCCGCGGGGGGGGAGACCCAGTACTTC. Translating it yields CASSPAGGETQYF.